Listed below are T cell receptor beta chains from one sample, sequenced in a study of blood T cell repertoires in COVID-19. The method was immunoSEQ multiplex PCR; TCRdb's version includes in-frame clones alone and lacks a portion of them. The sample holds under 200,000 clones, 85% seen once. Sequenced input: peripheral blood. The receptor set was obtained from an older woman with COVID-19, enrolled during active disease. CDR3s include the opening cysteine and the closing phenylalanine or tryptophan. A D gene is named only where the DNA matches it firmly. Size tells how often a clone was seen (once, few, many) or the class of an expanded clone, and some rows leave it out.

clone_size: -; v_call: TRBV27; j_call: TRBJ2-1; d_call: TRBD1; cdr3_nt: TGTGCCAGCAGTTTTGGACAGGGGGTCCGAAATGAGCAGTTCTTC; cdr3_aa: CASSFGQGVRNEQFF
clone_size: -; v_call: TRBV5-5; j_call: TRBJ2-5; d_call: TRBD2; cdr3_nt: TGTGCCAGCAGCCCGACTAGCGGGGGGACCCAGTACTTC; cdr3_aa: CASSPTSGGTQYF
clone_size: -; v_call: TRBV7-3; j_call: TRBJ1-2; d_call: -; cdr3_nt: TGTGCCAGCAGCTTAAGCGGAGGACGGGAGAGAGCGGGCTACACCTTC; cdr3_aa: CASSLSGGRERAGYTF
clone_size: -; v_call: TRBV25-1; j_call: TRBJ2-3; d_call: -; cdr3_nt: TGTGCCAGCAGCGGTGCGGGTTACACAGATACGCAGTATTTT; cdr3_aa: CASSGAGYTDTQYF
clone_size: -; v_call: TRBV11-3; j_call: TRBJ1-1; d_call: TRBD1; cdr3_nt: TGTGCCAGCAGCCAAGGGACAGCTGAAGCTTTCTTT; cdr3_aa: CASSQGTAEAFF
clone_size: -; v_call: TRBV3-1/TRBV3-2; j_call: TRBJ1-2; d_call: -; cdr3_nt: TGTGCCAGCAGCCAGGGGGCCTTGCGAAACTATGGCTACACCTTC; cdr3_aa: CASSQGALRNYGYTF
clone_size: -; v_call: TRBV7-2; j_call: TRBJ2-7; d_call: TRBD1; cdr3_nt: TGTGCCAGCAGCTACAGGGGGGTCATTTACGAGCAGTACTTC; cdr3_aa: CASSYRGVIYEQYF
clone_size: -; v_call: TRBV11-2; j_call: TRBJ1-1; d_call: -; cdr3_nt: TGTGCCAGCAGACGAGGCCAGAACACTGAAGCTTTCTTT; cdr3_aa: CASRRGQNTEAFF
clone_size: -; v_call: TRBV12-5; j_call: TRBJ1-1; d_call: TRBD1; cdr3_nt: TGTGCTAGTGGTTTGGCCGCACAGGGGGCGGATGCTTTCTTT; cdr3_aa: CASGLAAQGADAFF
clone_size: -; v_call: TRBV19; j_call: TRBJ2-3; d_call: TRBD2; cdr3_nt: TGTGCCAGTAGTATCTCTCGGGCTAGCGGGACGCCCAAGGATACGCAGTATTTT; cdr3_aa: CASSISRASGTPKDTQYF
clone_size: few; v_call: TRBV2; j_call: TRBJ1-5; d_call: -; cdr3_nt: TGTGCCAGTCAAGGGGGGGCTAGCAATCAGCCCCAGCATTTT; cdr3_aa: CASQGGASNQPQHF
clone_size: -; v_call: TRBV7-2; j_call: TRBJ1-1; d_call: TRBD1; cdr3_nt: TGTGCCAGCAGCCTACAGCGACAGGGCACTGAAGCTTTCTTT; cdr3_aa: CASSLQRQGTEAFF
clone_size: -; v_call: TRBV25-1; j_call: TRBJ2-1; d_call: TRBD2; cdr3_nt: TGTGCCAGCAAGAGACGAGGGACTAGCGGGATCAATGAGCAGTTCTTC; cdr3_aa: CASKRRGTSGINEQFF
clone_size: -; v_call: TRBV6-5; j_call: TRBJ1-5; d_call: -; cdr3_nt: TGTGCCAGCAGTTACGCGGCAGGGTTAGGTCGTTGGCCCCAGCATTTT; cdr3_aa: CASSYAAGLGRWPQHF
clone_size: -; v_call: TRBV30; j_call: TRBJ1-6; d_call: -; cdr3_nt: TGTGCCTGGAGTGACCGGTCCCTCCACTTT; cdr3_aa: CAWSDRSLHF
clone_size: -; v_call: TRBV10-3; j_call: TRBJ1-2; d_call: -; cdr3_nt: TGTGCCATCAGTGAGTCTACGGCTAACTATGGCTACACCTTC; cdr3_aa: CAISESTANYGYTF
clone_size: -; v_call: TRBV6-6; j_call: TRBJ1-1; d_call: -; cdr3_nt: TGTGCCAGCAGTTACCGAAGTCAAGACACAACTGAAGCTTTCTTT; cdr3_aa: CASSYRSQDTTEAFF
clone_size: once; v_call: TRBV14; j_call: TRBJ2-6; d_call: -; cdr3_nt: TGTGCCAGCAGCCAAGTATCCTTCTCTGGGGCCAACGTCCTGACTTTC; cdr3_aa: CASSQVSFSGANVLTF
clone_size: -; v_call: TRBV5-1; j_call: TRBJ2-3; d_call: TRBD2; cdr3_nt: TGCGCCAGCAGCTTGGGGGCGGGAGGTGCAGATACGCAGTATTTT; cdr3_aa: CASSLGAGGADTQYF
clone_size: -; v_call: TRBV14; j_call: TRBJ1-1; d_call: -; cdr3_nt: TGTGCCAGCAGCCAACAGGGGTTAGTGAACACTGAAGCTTTCTTT; cdr3_aa: CASSQQGLVNTEAFF
clone_size: -; v_call: TRBV29-1; j_call: TRBJ1-2; d_call: TRBD1; cdr3_nt: TGCAGCGGGAGACAGGGGTATGGCTATGGCTACACCTTC; cdr3_aa: CSGRQGYGYGYTF
clone_size: -; v_call: TRBV9; j_call: TRBJ1-2; d_call: -; cdr3_nt: TGTGCCAGCAGCGTAGACAGGTCCGACGGCTACACCTTC; cdr3_aa: CASSVDRSDGYTF
clone_size: -; v_call: TRBV5-4; j_call: TRBJ1-1; d_call: -; cdr3_nt: TGTGCCAGCAGCTTAGGGGGTATGAACACTGAAGCTTTCTTT; cdr3_aa: CASSLGGMNTEAFF
clone_size: -; v_call: TRBV7-2; j_call: TRBJ1-2; d_call: -; cdr3_nt: TGTGCCAGCAGCTTAGTCCGGCTGGGGGCTGGCTACACCTTC; cdr3_aa: CASSLVRLGAGYTF
clone_size: -; v_call: TRBV5-6; j_call: TRBJ1-6; d_call: -; cdr3_nt: TGTGCCAGCAGCTTGTTTAGGGAGAGCTCCTATAATTCACCCCTCCACTTT; cdr3_aa: CASSLFRESSYNSPLHF
clone_size: -; v_call: TRBV18; j_call: TRBJ1-4; d_call: TRBD1; cdr3_nt: TGTGCCAGCTCACCGGACAGGGGGGGTGAAAAACTGTTTTTT; cdr3_aa: CASSPDRGGEKLFF
clone_size: -; v_call: TRBV18; j_call: TRBJ2-2; d_call: -; cdr3_nt: TGTGCCAGCTCACCTCTAGCAACCGGGGAGCTGTTTTTT; cdr3_aa: CASSPLATGELFF
clone_size: -; v_call: TRBV11-3; j_call: TRBJ2-1; d_call: TRBD1; cdr3_nt: TGTGCCAGCAGCTTAGTGGGACAGGGCCACAATGAGCAGTTCTTC; cdr3_aa: CASSLVGQGHNEQFF
clone_size: -; v_call: TRBV19; j_call: TRBJ1-1; d_call: TRBD1; cdr3_nt: TGTGCCAGTAGCCCTTTAGGGGGCGGCACTGAAGCTTTCTTT; cdr3_aa: CASSPLGGGTEAFF
clone_size: once; v_call: TRBV25-1; j_call: TRBJ1-2; d_call: -; cdr3_nt: TGTGCCAGCAGTGAATATGGAGAAAACTATGGCTACACCTTC; cdr3_aa: CASSEYGENYGYTF
clone_size: -; v_call: TRBV7-2; j_call: TRBJ1-6; d_call: -; cdr3_nt: TGTGCCAGCAGCGCAAGAACTCAGGGGTCCCTCCACTTT; cdr3_aa: CASSARTQGSLHF
clone_size: -; v_call: TRBV12-3/TRBV12-4; j_call: TRBJ1-1; d_call: -; cdr3_nt: TGTGCCAGCAGTTTAAACGGAGGAACTGAAGCTTTCTTT; cdr3_aa: CASSLNGGTEAFF
clone_size: -; v_call: TRBV6-4; j_call: TRBJ2-6; d_call: -; cdr3_nt: TGTGCCAGCAGTCCCGACACCTCTGGGGCCAACGTCCTGACTTTC; cdr3_aa: CASSPDTSGANVLTF
clone_size: -; v_call: TRBV5-8; j_call: TRBJ2-1; d_call: -; cdr3_nt: TGTGCCAGCAGCTTGGAACGGGATGGAAAGGGAAAAAAGCAGTTCTTC; cdr3_aa: CASSLERDGKGKKQFF
clone_size: -; v_call: TRBV2; j_call: TRBJ1-6; d_call: -; cdr3_nt: TGTGCCAGCAGGGACTCGACAAACTCCTATAATTCACCCCTCCACTTT; cdr3_aa: CASRDSTNSYNSPLHF
clone_size: -; v_call: TRBV5-6; j_call: TRBJ1-1; d_call: -; cdr3_nt: TGTGCCAGCAGCTTGGTTCCAGCCGGGGAACCTGAAGCTTTCTTT; cdr3_aa: CASSLVPAGEPEAFF
clone_size: -; v_call: TRBV2; j_call: TRBJ2-1; d_call: -; cdr3_nt: TGTGCCAGCAGATCAGACAGATCCTACAATGAGCAGTTCTTC; cdr3_aa: CASRSDRSYNEQFF
clone_size: -; v_call: TRBV6-1; j_call: TRBJ1-6; d_call: -; cdr3_nt: TGTGCCAGCAGTGAATTCCACTATAATTCACCCCTCCACTTT; cdr3_aa: CASSEFHYNSPLHF
clone_size: -; v_call: TRBV18; j_call: TRBJ2-3; d_call: TRBD2; cdr3_nt: TGTGCCAGCTCACCACGAGCTAGCGGGGCCTCTAGCACAGATACGCAGTATTTT; cdr3_aa: CASSPRASGASSTDTQYF
clone_size: once; v_call: TRBV5-3; j_call: TRBJ1-1; d_call: -; cdr3_nt: TGTGCCAGAAGCTCGCTAGGGCAGGGATGGGGCACTGAAGCTTTCTTT; cdr3_aa: CARSSLGQGWGTEAFF
clone_size: -; v_call: TRBV7-3; j_call: TRBJ1-1; d_call: TRBD1; cdr3_nt: TGTGCCAGCAGCCCCGGGACAGGGGGCTTGGGTGAAGCTTTCTTT; cdr3_aa: CASSPGTGGLGEAFF
clone_size: once; v_call: TRBV24-1; j_call: TRBJ1-2; d_call: TRBD1; cdr3_nt: TGTGCCACCAGCCGGGACAGCGCTAACTATGGCTACACCTTC; cdr3_aa: CATSRDSANYGYTF
clone_size: once; v_call: TRBV5-4; j_call: TRBJ2-3; d_call: TRBD2; cdr3_nt: TGTGCCAGCAGTCCAACCGGGACTAGCGGGCATACGCAGTATTTT; cdr3_aa: CASSPTGTSGHTQYF
clone_size: -; v_call: TRBV4-1; j_call: TRBJ2-1; d_call: TRBD2; cdr3_nt: TGCGCCAGCAGCCAAGATCCCGGGACTAGTAACGACAATGAGCAGTTCTTC; cdr3_aa: CASSQDPGTSNDNEQFF
clone_size: -; v_call: TRBV10-3; j_call: TRBJ2-2; d_call: TRBD1; cdr3_nt: TGTGCCATCAGGGGGACAGGGGAAAACACCGGGGAGCTGTTTTTT; cdr3_aa: CAIRGTGENTGELFF
clone_size: -; v_call: TRBV6-2/TRBV6-3; j_call: TRBJ1-5; d_call: -; cdr3_nt: TGTGCCAGCAGTCTATTTAGCAATCAGCCCCAGCATTTT; cdr3_aa: CASSLFSNQPQHF
clone_size: -; v_call: TRBV7-8; j_call: TRBJ1-5; d_call: -; cdr3_nt: TGTGCCAGCAGCTTAACCAGGTCTAGCAATCAGCCCCAGCATTTT; cdr3_aa: CASSLTRSSNQPQHF
clone_size: few; v_call: TRBV12-3/TRBV12-4; j_call: TRBJ1-2; d_call: -; cdr3_nt: TGTGCCAGCAGTTTGACAGAGAACTATGGCTACACCTTC; cdr3_aa: CASSLTENYGYTF